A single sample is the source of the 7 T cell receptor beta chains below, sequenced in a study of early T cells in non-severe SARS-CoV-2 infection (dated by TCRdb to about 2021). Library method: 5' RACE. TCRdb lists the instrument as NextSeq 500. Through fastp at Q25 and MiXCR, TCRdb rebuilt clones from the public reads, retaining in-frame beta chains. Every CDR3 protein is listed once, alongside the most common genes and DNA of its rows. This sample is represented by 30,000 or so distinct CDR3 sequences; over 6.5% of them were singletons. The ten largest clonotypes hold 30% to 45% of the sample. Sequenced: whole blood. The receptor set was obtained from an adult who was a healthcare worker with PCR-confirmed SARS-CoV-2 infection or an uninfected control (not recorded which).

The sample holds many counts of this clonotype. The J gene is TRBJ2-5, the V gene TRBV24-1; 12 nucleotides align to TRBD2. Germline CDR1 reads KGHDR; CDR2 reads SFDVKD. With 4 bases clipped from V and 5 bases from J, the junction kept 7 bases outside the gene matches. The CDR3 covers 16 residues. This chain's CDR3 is CATSETSGRSEETQYF. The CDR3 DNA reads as TGTGCCACCAGTGAAACTAGCGGGAGGTCGGAGGAGACCCAGTACTTC.

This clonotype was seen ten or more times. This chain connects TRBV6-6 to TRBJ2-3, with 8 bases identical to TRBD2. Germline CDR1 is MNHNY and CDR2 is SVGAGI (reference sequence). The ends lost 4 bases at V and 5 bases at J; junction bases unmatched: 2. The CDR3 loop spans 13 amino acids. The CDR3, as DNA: TGTGCCAGCAGTTTGCTAGCGGGAGATACGCAGTATTTT. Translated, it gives CASSLLAGDTQYF.

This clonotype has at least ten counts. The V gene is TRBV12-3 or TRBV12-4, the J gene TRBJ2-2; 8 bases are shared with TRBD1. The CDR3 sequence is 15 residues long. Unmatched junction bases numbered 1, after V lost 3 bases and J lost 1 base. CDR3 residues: CASSFGQGNTGELFF. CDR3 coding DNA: TGTGCCAGCAGTTTCGGACAGGGGAACACCGGGGAGCTGTTTTTT.

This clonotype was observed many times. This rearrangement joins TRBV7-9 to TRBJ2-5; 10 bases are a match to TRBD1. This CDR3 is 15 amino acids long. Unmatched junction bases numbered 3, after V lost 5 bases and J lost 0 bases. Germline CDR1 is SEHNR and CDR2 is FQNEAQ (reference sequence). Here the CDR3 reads CASSRDRGYQETQYF. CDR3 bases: TGTGCCAGCAGCCGGGACAGGGGATACCAAGAGACCCAGTACTTC.

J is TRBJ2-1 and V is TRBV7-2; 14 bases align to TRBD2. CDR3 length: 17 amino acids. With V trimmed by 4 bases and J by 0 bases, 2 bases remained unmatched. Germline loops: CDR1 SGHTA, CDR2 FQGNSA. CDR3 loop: CASSSTSGGGSYNEQFF. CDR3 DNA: TGTGCCAGCAGCTCGACTAGCGGGGGGGGCTCCTACAATGAGCAGTTCTTC.

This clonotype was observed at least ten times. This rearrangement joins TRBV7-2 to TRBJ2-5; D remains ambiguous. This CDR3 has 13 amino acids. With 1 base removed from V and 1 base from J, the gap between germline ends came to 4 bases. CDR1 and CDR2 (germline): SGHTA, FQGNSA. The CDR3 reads CASSLGSQETQYF. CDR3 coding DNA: TGTGCCAGCAGCTTAGGTTCCCAAGAGACCCAGTACTTC.

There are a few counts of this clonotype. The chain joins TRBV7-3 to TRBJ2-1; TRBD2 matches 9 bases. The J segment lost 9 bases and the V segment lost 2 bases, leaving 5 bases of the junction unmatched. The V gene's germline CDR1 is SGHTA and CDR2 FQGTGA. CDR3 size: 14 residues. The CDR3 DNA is TGTGCCAGCAGCTTAGCGGGAGGGATCGGTGAGCAGTTCTTC. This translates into CASSLAGGIGEQFF.